Listed below are T cell receptor beta chains from one sample, sequenced in a study of OX40 agonist ivuxolimab in advanced cancers. The method was immunoSEQ multiplex PCR; TCRdb's version includes in-frame clones alone and lacks a portion of them. The sample includes tens of thousands of clones, 84% of them seen just once. Specimen: CD4+ or CD8+ T cells sorted from blood, collected in a trial of the OX40 agonist ivuxolimab. The source of these receptors is an adult with an advanced solid tumor such as melanoma, head and neck, liver or kidney cancer. Each CDR3 is given with its conserved first and last residue. The D gene is left open where the match is weak. Clone size is given for some rows only: seen once, a few or many times, or a class if the clone is expanded.

abundance,v_gene,j_gene,d_gene,CDR3nt,CDR3aa
once,TRBV5-5,TRBJ2-5,TRBD1,TGTGCCAGCAGCCAGCAGGGGGCTTACCAAGAGACCCAGTACTTC,CASSQQGAYQETQYF
few,TRBV19,TRBJ1-6,TRBD1,TGTGCCAGTAGTATAGAGGGACAGAGAAGTGGTTCACCCCTCCACTTT,CASSIEGQRSGSPLHF
NA,TRBV5-6,TRBJ1-2,TRBD1,TGTGCCAGCAGCTTCGGACAGGGGGCTAACTATGGCTACACCTTC,CASSFGQGANYGYTF
NA,TRBV11-2,TRBJ2-7,NA,TGTGCCAGCAGCTTCTCGCGGTACGAGCAGTACTTC,CASSFSRYEQYF
NA,TRBV4-2,TRBJ2-3,NA,TGTGCCAGCAATAATGGCGCCGGCACAGATACGCAGTATTTT,CASNNGAGTDTQYF
NA,TRBV18,TRBJ2-3,TRBD1,TGTGCCAGCTCATCCTCCCAGGGGGCAAGCACAGATACGCAGTATTTT,CASSSSQGASTDTQYF
few,TRBV10-3,TRBJ2-3,NA,TGTGCCATCAGTGGGTCTGAGCGCGCCATTACGCAGTATTTT,CAISGSERAITQYF
NA,TRBV30,TRBJ2-5,TRBD1,TGTGCCTGGAGCGCAAAAGACAGGGTTGGAGAGACCCAGTACTTC,CAWSAKDRVGETQYF
NA,TRBV25-1,TRBJ2-7,NA,TGTGCCAGCAGTGAAGAGGGCCCCTACGAGCAGTACTTC,CASSEEGPYEQYF
NA,TRBV5-4,TRBJ2-7,TRBD1,TGTGCCAGCAGCTTGGCAGGGGGCAGCTACGAGCAGTACTTC,CASSLAGGSYEQYF
NA,TRBV5-6,TRBJ1-3,NA,TGTGCCAGCACCTCGGGGAACACCATATATTTT,CASTSGNTIYF
NA,TRBV7-9,TRBJ1-1,NA,TGTGCCAGCAGCTTAGCGGCAGGCAAGAACACTGAAGCTTTCTTT,CASSLAAGKNTEAFF
NA,TRBV5-1,TRBJ2-5,TRBD2,TGCGCCAGCAGCTTGGTGGTAGCGGGGGACCAAGAGACCCAGTACTTC,CASSLVVAGDQETQYF
NA,TRBV7-9,TRBJ2-3,NA,TGTGCCAGCAGCCCACAAACAGGTCAGGGAGCAAGAGATACGCAGTATTTT,CASSPQTGQGARDTQYF
few,TRBV9,TRBJ1-2,NA,TGTGCCAGCAGCGTAGCGATAGCAGAAACCTATGGCTACACCTTC,CASSVAIAETYGYTF
NA,TRBV4-1,TRBJ1-4,NA,TGCGCCAGCAGCCCCCTGGGGGGGTCGGGAAAACTGTTTTTT,CASSPLGGSGKLFF
NA,TRBV4-1,TRBJ2-5,TRBD1,TGCGCCAGCAGCCAAAGTCCGGGACAGCAAGAGACCCAGTACTTC,CASSQSPGQQETQYF
NA,TRBV5-1,TRBJ2-5,NA,TGCGCCAGCAGCTTGGTAGGGGGCCAAGAGACCCAGTACTTC,CASSLVGGQETQYF
NA,TRBV7-2,TRBJ2-1,TRBD2,TGTGCCAGCAGCTTAACCTCCGGCGGGGGGGCCTCTGAGCAGTTCTTC,CASSLTSGGGASEQFF
NA,TRBV19,TRBJ1-1,NA,TGTGCCAGTAGTCGAGTGAATTTATCTGCTTTCTTT,CASSRVNLSAFF
NA,TRBV5-6,TRBJ1-2,NA,TGTGCCAGCAGCTTGGGGAGGGACCATGGCTACACCTTC,CASSLGRDHGYTF
NA,TRBV28,TRBJ1-1,NA,TGTGCCAGCAGTTCGGGTATGGGGGGACTGAACACTGAAGCTTTCTTT,CASSSGMGGLNTEAFF